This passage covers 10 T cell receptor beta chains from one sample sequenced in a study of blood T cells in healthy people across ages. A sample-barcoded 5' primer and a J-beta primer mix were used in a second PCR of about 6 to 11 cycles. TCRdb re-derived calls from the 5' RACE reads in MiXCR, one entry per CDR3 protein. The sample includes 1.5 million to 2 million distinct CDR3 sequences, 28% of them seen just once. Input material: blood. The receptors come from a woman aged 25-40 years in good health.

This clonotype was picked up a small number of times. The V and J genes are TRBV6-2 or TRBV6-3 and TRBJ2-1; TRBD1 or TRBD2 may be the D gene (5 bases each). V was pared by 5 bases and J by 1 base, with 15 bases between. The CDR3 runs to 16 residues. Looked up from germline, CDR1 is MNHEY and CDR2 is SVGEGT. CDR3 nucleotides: TGTGCCAGCAGTGGGACCCCTAGAGGGTCCTACAATGAGCAGTTCTTC. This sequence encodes CASSGTPRGSYNEQFF.

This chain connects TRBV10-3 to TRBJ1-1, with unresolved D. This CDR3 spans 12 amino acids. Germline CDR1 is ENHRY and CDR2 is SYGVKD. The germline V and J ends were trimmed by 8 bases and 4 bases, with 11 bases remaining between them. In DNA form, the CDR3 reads TGTGCCATCCGGACTCGGAGCACTGAAGCTTTCTTT. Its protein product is CAIRTRSTEAFF.

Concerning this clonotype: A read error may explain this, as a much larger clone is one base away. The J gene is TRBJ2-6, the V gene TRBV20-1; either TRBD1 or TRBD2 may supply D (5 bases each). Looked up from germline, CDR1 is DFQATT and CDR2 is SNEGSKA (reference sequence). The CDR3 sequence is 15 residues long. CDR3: CSTRDSGAGANVLTF. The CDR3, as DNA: TGCAGTACTAGAGATTCCGGGGCCGGGGCCAACGTCCTGACTTTC.

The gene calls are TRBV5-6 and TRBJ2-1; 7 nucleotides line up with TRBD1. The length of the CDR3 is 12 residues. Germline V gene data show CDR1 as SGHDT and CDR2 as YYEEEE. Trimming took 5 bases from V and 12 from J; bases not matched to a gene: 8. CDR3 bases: TGTGCCAGCAGTCGATGGACAGGCGGGCAGTTCTTC. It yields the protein CASSRWTGGQFF.

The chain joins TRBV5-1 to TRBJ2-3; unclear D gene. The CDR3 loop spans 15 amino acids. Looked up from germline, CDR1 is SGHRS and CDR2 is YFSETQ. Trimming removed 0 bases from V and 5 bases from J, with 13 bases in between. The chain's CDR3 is CASSLEWRSIDTQYF. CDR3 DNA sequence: TGCGCCAGCAGCTTGGAGTGGCGTTCGATAGATACGCAGTATTTT. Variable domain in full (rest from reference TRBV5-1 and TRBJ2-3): KAGVTQTPRYLIKTRGQQVTLSCSPISGHRSVSWYQQTPGQGLQFLFEYFSETQRNKGNFPGRFSGRQFSNSRSEMNVSTLELGDSALYLCASSLEWRSIDTQYFGPGTRLTVL.

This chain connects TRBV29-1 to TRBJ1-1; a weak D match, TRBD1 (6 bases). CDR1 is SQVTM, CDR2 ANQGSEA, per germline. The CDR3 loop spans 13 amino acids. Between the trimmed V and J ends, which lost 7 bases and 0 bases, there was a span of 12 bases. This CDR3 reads CSAKDRLNTEAFF. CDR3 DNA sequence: TGCAGCGCCAAGGACAGACTGAACACTGAAGCTTTCTTT. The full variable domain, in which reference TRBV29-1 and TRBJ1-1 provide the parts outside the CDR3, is SAVISQKPSRDICQRGTSLTIQCQVDSQVTMMFWYRQQPGQSLTLIATANQGSEATYESGFVIDKFPISRPNLTFSTLTVSNMSPEDSSIYLCSAKDRLNTEAFFGQGTRLTVV.

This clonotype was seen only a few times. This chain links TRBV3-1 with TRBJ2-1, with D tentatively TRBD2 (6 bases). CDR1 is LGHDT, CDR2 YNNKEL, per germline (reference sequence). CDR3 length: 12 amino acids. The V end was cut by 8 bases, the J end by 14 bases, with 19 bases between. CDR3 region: CASQDRDSREFF. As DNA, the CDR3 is TGTGCCAGCCAAGATCGGGACTCTCGGGAGTTCTTC.

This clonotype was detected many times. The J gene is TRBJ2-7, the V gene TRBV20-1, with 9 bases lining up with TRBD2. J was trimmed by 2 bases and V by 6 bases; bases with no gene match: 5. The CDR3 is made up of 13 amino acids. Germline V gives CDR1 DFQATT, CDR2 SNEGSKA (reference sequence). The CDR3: CSAGAGGPYEQYF. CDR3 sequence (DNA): TGCAGTGCGGGAGCGGGAGGACCCTACGAGCAGTACTTC.

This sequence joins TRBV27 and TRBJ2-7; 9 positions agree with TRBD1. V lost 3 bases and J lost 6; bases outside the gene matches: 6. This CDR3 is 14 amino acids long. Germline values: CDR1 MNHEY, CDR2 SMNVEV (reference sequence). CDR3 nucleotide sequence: TGTGCCAGCAGTTTCGGGACAGGGAGTTCCGAGCAGTACTTC. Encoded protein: CASSFGTGSSEQYF.

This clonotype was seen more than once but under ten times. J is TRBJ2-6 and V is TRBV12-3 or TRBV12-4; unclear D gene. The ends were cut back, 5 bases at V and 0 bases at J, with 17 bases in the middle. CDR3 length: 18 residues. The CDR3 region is CASSKPAGSNSGANVLTF. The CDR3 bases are TGTGCCAGCAGTAAACCGGCAGGTTCCAACTCTGGGGCCAACGTCCTGACTTTC.